This entry is about one T cell receptor (beta chain). Antigen specificity is unknown. TCR beta CDR3 region amplification was performed from RNA transcripts. Carried out on the TCR CDR3, a first-round RT-PCR used the HTBI primer set. TCRdb re-derived calls from the multiplex PCR reads in MiXCR, one entry per CDR3 protein. This sample yields about 420,000 distinct CDR3 sequences, of which approximately 14% are seen a single time; around 7.3% belongs to the top ten. The entry originates in a study of T cells in Graves' hyperthyroidism and ophthalmopathy. On the study more broadly: Peripheral blood samples were taken at initial diagnosis, prior to any treatment.

Recently diagnosed hyperthyroidism of less than 2 months' duration affected patients aged 18 to 65. CDR1 is SGHRS and CDR2 is YFSETQ in the germline V gene. The V and J ends lost 4 bases and 1 base respectively, with 14 bases between them. This CDR3 has 15 amino acids. General observations from the study: In blood, most of the thyroid clonotypes expanded above 0.001 were also present.

Sequenced material: blood. This receptor was identified in a woman aged 18-30 years with Graves' hyperthyroidism. V and J are TRBV5-1 and TRBJ2-5; maybe TRBD2 (7 bases). The CDR3 nucleotides are TGCGCCAGCAGCCAATGGGGGGGGCTCCAAGAGACCCAGTACTTC. Translation gives CASSQWGGLQETQYF. The variable domain in full, with the rest retrieved from reference TRBV5-1 and TRBJ2-5, is KAGVTQTPRYLIKTRGQQVTLSCSPISGHRSVSWYQQTPGQGLQFLFEYFSETQRNKGNFPGRFSGRQFSNSRSEMNVSTLELGDSALYLCASSQWGGLQETQYFGPGTRLLVL.